The next 30 T cell receptor beta chains were all read from a single sample in a study of Graves' ophthalmopathy and Graves' hyperthyroidism. RNA transcripts served as template for amplifying TCR beta CDR3 sequences. Amplification began with first-round RT-PCR using HTBI primers, then second-round multiplex PCR was performed. TCRdb passed the multiplex PCR reads through MiXCR, listing each CDR3 protein once. The table has 450,000 to 600,000 distinct CDR3 sequences, less than 45% seen once. Sample: peripheral blood or thyroid tissue (not recorded which). These receptors originate from an adult man with Graves' hyperthyroidism.

With regard to this clonotype: A single base separates this from a much larger clone, so it may be a read error. The rearrangement joins TRBV7-9 to TRBJ2-5; TRBD2 matches at 8 bases. Germline V gives CDR1 SEHNR, CDR2 FQNEAQ (reference sequence). The CDR3 is 14 amino acids. Losses at the gene ends were 7 bases for V and 3 bases for J; bases not matched to a gene: 7. The CDR3 reads CASTNSGSEETQYF. DNA of the CDR3: TGTGCCAGCACAAACAGCGGGAGTGAAGAGACCCAGTACTTC.

This clonotype was detected only a few times. The V gene is TRBV5-1, the J gene TRBJ2-5; TRBD2 aligns across 7 bases. The germline gives CDR1 SGHRS, CDR2 YFSETQ. The ends lost 4 bases at V and 2 bases at J; junction bases unmatched: 5. The CDR3 is made up of 14 amino acids. The CDR3 region has the DNA TGCGCCAGCAGCACCCCGGGACTACAAGAGACCCAGTACTTC. Encoded protein: CASSTPGLQETQYF.

On this clonotype itself: Just one base apart from a much larger clone, this may be a read error. This rearrangement joins TRBV7-2 to TRBJ2-3; 12 bases fit TRBD2. The CDR3 has 15 amino acids. Per germline, CDR1 SGHTA and CDR2 FQGNSA. The CDR3 DNA reads as TGTGCCAGCAGACTAGCGGGGGGAGGCACAGATATGCAGTATTTT. This codes for CASRLAGGGTDMQYF.

The J gene is TRBJ2-5, the V gene TRBV2, with D possibly called TRBD1 or TRBD2 (5 bases each). CDR1 and CDR2 from the germline V gene are SNHLY and FYNNEI. The CDR3 sequence is 15 residues long. The CDR3 nucleotides read TGTCACAGCAGTGAAGCAAGGGACCTAAGAGAGACCCAGTACTTC. It is translated as CHSSEARDLRETQYF.

This clonotype was detected ten times or more. The chain combines TRBV25-1 with TRBJ2-3; D call uncertain. The V gene's germline CDR1 is MGHDK and CDR2 SYGVNS. The CDR3 loop spans 21 amino acids. V dropped 1 base and J dropped 0 bases, with 26 bases sitting between them. CDR3 amino acids: CASSEFRSRQSGYPSTDTQYF. In DNA, the CDR3 is TGTGCCAGCAGTGAATTTCGTTCCCGGCAGTCTGGCTACCCAAGCACAGATACGCAGTATTTT.

The sample holds many counts of this clonotype. The V call is TRBV12-3 or TRBV12-4, the J call TRBJ1-1; 9 bases are shared with TRBD1. Trimming took 6 bases from V and 11 from J; bases not matched to a gene: 10. The CDR3 contains 13 residues. The CDR3 loop is CASRQGQGVIAFF. CDR3 bases: TGTGCCAGCAGACAGGGACAGGGCGTGATCGCTTTCTTT.

This clonotype was detected only a few times. The CDR3 here is CASSIGQGKETQYF. Written as DNA, the CDR3 is TGTGCCAGTAGTATCGGACAGGGTAAAGAGACCCAGTACTTC. The chain recombines TRBV19 with TRBJ2-5; 8 nucleotides align to TRBD1. The CDR3 loop spans 14 amino acids. V lost 3 bases to trimming and J lost 3 bases; unmatched junction nucleotides: 3. Germline CDR1 reads LNHDA; CDR2 reads SQIVND (reference sequence).

The gene calls are TRBV2 and TRBJ2-5; TRBD2 might be the D (5 bases). Germline CDR1 is SNHLY and CDR2 is FYNNEI. The CDR3 has 14 amino acids. Trimming cost V 6 bases and J 2 bases, with 13 bases left between them. In DNA form, the CDR3 reads TGTGCCAGCAGCCAACGACCGGGACAAGAGACCCAGTACTTC. Its translation: CASSQRPGQETQYF. Looking up the rest from reference TRBV2 and TRBJ2-5 gives the full variable domain: EPEVTQTPSHQVTQMGQEVILRCVPISNHLYFYWYRQILGQKVEFLVSFYNNEISEKSEIFDDQFSVERPDGSNFTLKIRSTKLEDSAMYFCASSQRPGQETQYFGPGTRLLVL.

Notes on this clonotype: Just one base apart from a much larger clone, this may be a read error. This chain uses TRBV5-6 with TRBJ2-7; tentatively, D is TRBD2 (5 bases). The V gene's germline CDR1 is SGHDT and CDR2 YYEEEE. This CDR3 region has 14 residues. CDR3 nucleotides: TGTGCCAGCAACTTGAGCCGGGGTTGGGACGAGCAGTACTTC. Protein: CASNLSRGWDEQYF.

This clonotype appeared a few times. J is TRBJ2-5 and V is TRBV6-5; D may be TRBD1 (6 bases). The V gene lost 8 bases and the J gene lost 1 base, with 17 bases spanning the gap. The CDR3 is 15 amino acids. CDR1 and CDR2 (germline): MNHEY, SVGAGI. Here the CDR3 reads CASATRDKIQETQYF. The CDR3, as DNA: TGTGCCAGCGCAACCAGGGACAAAATCCAAGAGACCCAGTACTTC.

The J gene is TRBJ2-3, the V gene TRBV7-2; TRBD2 aligns across 7 bases. The CDR3 contains 19 residues. V lost 1 base to trimming and J lost 0 bases; unmatched junction nucleotides: 13. CDR1 is SGHTA and CDR2 is FQGNSA in the germline V gene. In DNA form, the CDR3 reads TGTGCCAGCAGCTTAGGAGCAGCGGGATACGCATCTAGCACAGATACGCAGTATTTT. Its translation is CASSLGAAGYASSTDTQYF.

This clonotype was seen a few times. The CDR3 DNA follows: TGTGCCAGCGTGCGGGGGGCGCAAAACACTGAAGCTTTCTTT. This gives the protein CASVRGAQNTEAFF. J is TRBJ1-1 and V is TRBV6-6; D possibly corresponds to TRBD1 (6 bases). CDR1 and CDR2 from the germline V gene are MNHNY and SVGAGI (reference sequence). This CDR3 is 14 amino acids long. The V end lost 8 bases, the J end lost 2 bases, and 15 bases lay between the germline ends.

At least ten counts were recorded for this clonotype. The chain combines TRBV20-1 with TRBJ1-5, with D possibly being TRBD1 (5 bases). Trimming pared 1 base from V and 5 bases from J, leaving 12 bases between. The CDR3 runs to 14 residues. Germline CDR1 and CDR2: DFQATT and SNEGSKA (reference sequence). CDR3 region: CSARAGGIDQPQHF. The CDR3, as DNA: TGCAGTGCTAGAGCGGGGGGGATCGATCAGCCCCAGCATTTT.

The CDR3 region is CASSYHPGQINEKLFF. CDR3 bases: TGTGCCAGCAGTTACCACCCGGGACAAATTAATGAAAAACTGTTTTTT. The chain couples TRBV27 to TRBJ1-4, with D perhaps TRBD1 (6 bases). V shed 4 bases and J shed 4 bases, with 16 bases lying between them. Per the germline V gene, CDR1 is MNHEY and CDR2 is SMNVEV (reference sequence). CDR3 length: 16 residues.

DNA of the CDR3: TGTGCCTGGACCCCCCCTGGGAGAACTTGGCCCCAGCATTTT. Translation: CAWTPPGRTWPQHF. V and J are TRBV19 and TRBJ1-5, with D unclear. V lost 11 bases and J 9 bases, leaving 23 bases between the germline ends. Germline CDR1 is LNHDA and CDR2 is SQIVND (reference sequence). CDR3 size: 14 residues.

The CDR3 here is CASSFEADGDQETQYF. The CDR3 DNA sequence: TGTGCCAGCAGCTTCGAAGCGGACGGCGACCAAGAGACCCAGTACTTC. The chain has TRBV7-6 and TRBJ2-5; D might be TRBD2 (5 bases). Germline V gene sequence: CDR1 SGHVS, CDR2 FNYEAQ. Trimming shortened V by 3 bases and J by 0 bases, and 14 bases separated the two germline ends. CDR3 length: 16 residues.

This clonotype has a count of ten or more. The rearrangement links TRBV20-1 to TRBJ2-5; D unclear. This CDR3 has 13 residues. CDR1 and CDR2 from the germline V gene are DFQATT and SNEGSKA (reference sequence). Trimming removed 2 bases at V and 5 bases at J, with 12 bases between. CDR3 DNA: TGCAGTGCTAGATATAGGGATCGGGAGACCCAGTACTTC. This sequence encodes CSARYRDRETQYF.

This clonotype showed up many times. V and J are TRBV19 and TRBJ2-5; no firm D call. Trimming pared 6 bases from V and 7 bases from J, leaving 21 bases between. This CDR3 spans 15 amino acids. The V gene's germline CDR1 is LNHDA and CDR2 SQIVND (reference sequence). Here the CDR3 reads CASSPSGRGLGTQYF. For the CDR3, the DNA is TGTGCCAGTAGCCCCTCCGGACGCGGATTAGGGACCCAGTACTTC. Drawing the rest from reference TRBV19 and TRBJ2-5, the complete variable domain is DGGITQSPKYLFRKEGQNVTLSCEQNLNHDAMYWYRQDPGQGLRLIYYSQIVNDFQKGDIAEGYSVSREKKESFPLTVTSAQKNPTAFYLCASSPSGRGLGTQYFGPGTRLLVL.

The V gene is TRBV24-1, the J gene TRBJ1-1; 8 bases are a match to TRBD1. Germline CDR1 KGHDR, CDR2 SFDVKD. This CDR3 is built from 12 residues. The CDR3 region is CAHRGVNTEAFF. Written as DNA, the CDR3 is TGTGCTCACAGGGGGGTGAACACTGAAGCTTTCTTT.

V usage is TRBV27 and J usage is TRBJ1-2; 7 bases align to TRBD1. CDR3 length equals 12 residues. The germline V gene has CDR1 MNHEY and CDR2 SMNVEV (reference sequence). Losses at the gene ends were 6 bases for V and 7 bases for J; bases not matched to a gene: 5. CDR3 amino acids: CASRNSGGGYTF. The CDR3 DNA is TGTGCCAGCAGAAACTCAGGGGGTGGCTACACCTTC.

This clonotype was recorded at least ten times. The chain has TRBV20-1 and TRBJ2-7; 9 positions agree with TRBD1. The V segment lost 4 bases and the J segment 3 bases; nucleotides outside the gene matches: 7. The CDR3 is made up of 14 amino acids. Germline V lookup: CDR1 DFQATT, CDR2 SNEGSKA (reference sequence). The CDR3 coding sequence is TGCAGTGCTAACGGACAGGGGTCGGGCTACGAGCAGTACTTC. Translation gives CSANGQGSGYEQYF.

The V gene is TRBV7-9, the J gene TRBJ1-1; D is ambiguous. There are 14 residues in the CDR3. The V gene lost 4 bases and the J gene lost 0 bases, with 9 bases spanning the gap. The V gene's germline CDR1 is SEHNR and CDR2 FQNEAQ (reference sequence). The chain's CDR3 is CASSSGPMNTEAFF. The CDR3 DNA reads as TGTGCCAGCAGCTCCGGACCTATGAACACTGAAGCTTTCTTT.

The CDR3 nucleotides are TGTGCCATCTGGACAGGGTTGGGTGAAAAACTGTTTTTT. Residues: CAIWTGLGEKLFF. The rearrangement uses TRBV10-3 and TRBJ1-4; TRBD1 matches at 8 bases. V trimming: 8 bases; J trimming: 7 bases; junction bases outside the gene matches: 6. The CDR3 sequence is 13 residues long. Germline lookup yields CDR1 ENHRY and CDR2 SYGVKD.

A few counts support this clonotype. The V call is TRBV29-1, the J call TRBJ2-7, with D possibly matching TRBD2 (7 bases). The J call is uncertain, as TRBJ2-1 better fits the DNA end. Germline lookup yields CDR1 SQVTM and CDR2 ANQGSEA. This CDR3 is 14 amino acids long. As DNA, the CDR3 is TGCAGCGTTGATTATATATGGGGGGGCGCTGAGCAGTTCTTC. Protein product: CSVDYIWGGAEQFF.

The chain has TRBV5-5 and TRBJ2-5, with 11 bases identical to TRBD1. Germline lookup yields CDR1 SGHKS and CDR2 YYEKEE (reference sequence). The CDR3 extends over 16 amino acids. Losses at the gene ends were 2 bases for V and 5 bases for J; bases not matched to a gene: 8. The CDR3 region is CASSFRDRGERETQYF. CDR3 DNA: TGTGCCAGCAGCTTCCGGGACAGGGGGGAGCGGGAGACCCAGTACTTC.

This clonotype was recorded at least ten times. This rearrangement joins TRBV19 to TRBJ2-7; possibly TRBD1 for D (6 bases). The CDR3 totals 13 residues. The V end lost 5 bases, the J end lost 7 bases, and 15 bases lay between the germline ends. CDR1 is LNHDA and CDR2 is SQIVND in the germline V gene (reference sequence). CDR3 loop: CASSVAGEREQYF. CDR3 nucleotides: TGTGCCAGTAGTGTGGCAGGGGAAAGGGAGCAGTACTTC.

The chain combines TRBV20-1 with TRBJ1-4, with D uncertain. Trimming cost V 0 bases and J 4 bases, with 12 bases left between them. The V gene's germline CDR1 is DFQATT and CDR2 SNEGSKA (reference sequence). The CDR3 totals 15 residues. The CDR3 sequence: CSARDQQIFNEKLFF. As DNA, the CDR3 is TGCAGTGCTAGAGACCAACAGATCTTTAATGAAAAACTGTTTTTT.

Comments on this clonotype: It may be a read error: a sequence one base away is much more abundant. CDR3 nucleotide sequence: TGCGCCAGCAGCTTGCCAGATCCCAATCAGCCCCAGCATTTT. Translation: CASSLPDPNQPQHF. The V call is TRBV5-1, the J call TRBJ1-5; no firm D call. CDR1 and CDR2 from the germline V gene are SGHRS and YFSETQ. V gave up 1 base and J gave up 3 bases, with 8 bases separating them. CDR3 length equals 14 residues.

The genes are TRBV10-3 and TRBJ2-2; possible D gene TRBD1, 5 bases. The CDR3 is made up of 15 amino acids. Germline V gene data show CDR1 as ENHRY and CDR2 as SYGVKD. V was shortened by 10 bases and J by 0 bases, with 15 bases between the two germline ends. The CDR3 here is CASIQVPANTGELFF. The DNA for the CDR3 is TGTGCCAGCATACAGGTTCCTGCGAACACCGGGGAGCTGTTTTTT.

This clonotype appeared many times. J is TRBJ1-1 and V is TRBV19; weak D call: TRBD1 (5 bases). Germline loops: CDR1 LNHDA, CDR2 SQIVND (reference sequence). The CDR3 totals 15 residues. The ends were cut back, 7 bases at V and 4 bases at J, with 19 bases in the middle. CDR3: CASKFRQGSGTEAFF. Written as DNA, the CDR3 is TGTGCCAGTAAGTTTAGGCAGGGATCGGGCACTGAAGCTTTCTTT.